This TCR beta chain comes out of a study of T cells in narcolepsy. Study as a whole: Donors had narcolepsy type 1 or type 2, or were healthy controls. Study outcomes and limitations: Some memory CD4+ repertoires had no autoreactive clone sequences. Blood of same and different patients, but not healthy controls, reportedly held recurring autoreactive clonotypes. HCRT-specific and TRIB2-specific autoreactive clonotypes appeared among same-patient CSF and blood CD4+ clonotypes.

The protocol was immunoSEQ multiplex PCR, while the TCRdb copy is restricted to in-frame clones and leaves out a portion. The sample yields approximately 30,000 clones, around 80% seen once. This clone has more than one count but fewer than ten. The target antigen is unknown. Per germline, CDR1 MNHNS and CDR2 SASEGT. The CDR3 extends over 12 amino acids. Trimming shortened V by 8 bases and J by 3 bases, and 11 bases separated the two germline ends. The TCR comes from a human donor in good health. Sequences were obtained from memory (CD45RA-) CD4+ T cells from blood. The chain links TRBV6-1 to TRBJ2-7, with D perhaps matching TRBD2 (5 bases). CDR3 nucleotides: TGTGCCAGCGGAAGACTAAACTACGAGCAGTACTTC. Protein product: CASGRLNYEQYF.